The next 28 T cell receptor beta chains were all read from a single sample in a study of blood T cells in healthy people across ages. Primed by a sample-barcoded 5' primer and a J-beta primer mix, a second PCR proceeded for roughly 7 to 11 cycles. Each CDR3 protein gets one entry after TCRdb re-called the 5' RACE reads with MiXCR. The table includes just under 900,000 distinct CDR3 sequences, 25% to 30% detected once. Sequencing was carried out using blood. The receptors shown here come from a woman of 80 years or more in good health.

This clonotype was counted ten times or more. V usage is TRBV5-1 and J usage is TRBJ2-1; the D is unclear. There are 14 residues in the CDR3. Germline V lookup: CDR1 SGHRS, CDR2 YFSETQ. Between the trimmed V and J ends, which lost 0 bases and 7 bases, there was a span of 11 bases. CDR3 amino acids: CASSLVMNRNEQFF. CDR3 nucleotides: TGCGCCAGCAGCTTGGTGATGAATAGGAATGAGCAGTTCTTC.

The sample holds many counts of this clonotype. The genes are TRBV6-2 or TRBV6-3 and TRBJ2-1; 8 nucleotides align to TRBD2. The J segment lost 5 bases and the V segment lost 6 bases, leaving 9 bases of the junction unmatched. This CDR3 spans 15 amino acids. From germline, CDR1 is MNHEY and CDR2 SVGEGT. CDR3 nucleotides: TGTGCCAGCAGCTTTGACGGGGGGGTGGACAATGAGCAGTTCTTC. It translates to CASSFDGGVDNEQFF.

This clonotype was observed a few times. V gene TRBV4-3 combines with J gene TRBJ1-2; TRBD1 matches 7 bases. V lost 0 bases to trimming and J lost 4 bases; unmatched junction nucleotides: 5. CDR3 length: 15 amino acids. Germline loops: CDR1 LGHNA, CDR2 YSLEER. CDR3 bases: TGCGCCAGCAGCCAAGATCCTGGACAGGCCTATGGCTACACCTTC. Its protein is CASSQDPGQAYGYTF.

V and J are TRBV20-1 and TRBJ1-1; no firm D call. Germline CDR1 is DFQATT and CDR2 is SNEGSKA (reference sequence). CDR3 size: 11 residues. Deletions cut 6 bases from V and 6 bases from J, with 11 bases between. The CDR3 region has the DNA TGCAGTGCGCCCTCCGTGTCTGAAGCTTTCTTT. Protein sequence: CSAPSVSEAFF.

This clonotype has more than one count but fewer than ten. The CDR3 region is CSARDDGRGSIYGYTF. The CDR3 bases are TGCAGTGCTAGAGATGACGGCAGGGGGTCTATCTATGGCTACACCTTC. The V and J genes are TRBV20-1 and TRBJ1-2, with TRBD1 matching 7 bases. In germline, CDR1 is DFQATT, CDR2 SNEGSKA (reference sequence). J lost 4 bases, V lost 0 bases, and 11 bases had no gene match. The CDR3 spans 16 residues.

V is TRBV7-2 and J is TRBJ1-4; the match to TRBD1 covers 7 bases. Trimming at V came to 5 bases and at J to 3 bases, leaving 6 bases not matched to a gene. CDR1 is SGHTA, CDR2 FQGNSA, per germline. The CDR3 covers 15 residues. The CDR3 region has the DNA TGTGCCAGCAGCCCGGACAGGCCATCTAATGAAAAACTGTTTTTT. This translates into CASSPDRPSNEKLFF. Full variable domain (outside the CDR3, taken from reference TRBV7-2 and TRBJ1-4): GAGVSQSPSNKVTEKGKDVELRCDPISGHTALYWYRQSLGQGLEFLIYFQGNSAPDKSGLPSDRFSAERTGGSVSTLTIQRTQQEDSAVYLCASSPDRPSNEKLFFGSGTQLSVL.

On this clonotype itself: The junction shows a germline mismatch at one end, possibly a read error. The chain couples TRBV7-2 to TRBJ2-1; TRBD2 is a possible D gene (6 bases). Germline-derived CDR1 and CDR2 are SGHTA and FQGNSA. There are 13 residues in the CDR3. The CDR3 sequence: CAGSLVGGNEQFF. Here the CDR3 DNA reads TGTGCCGGCAGCTTAGTTGGGGGGAATGAGCAGTTCTTC.

This clonotype occurred a few times. This rearrangement joins TRBV11-2 to TRBJ1-1; 8 positions match TRBD1. Germline assignment: CDR1 SGHAT and CDR2 FQNNGV. J gave up 1 base and V 5 bases, and 12 bases lay outside the gene matches. This CDR3 is 17 amino acids long. In nucleotides, the CDR3 is TGTGCCAGCAGCACAAACCTCGACAGGGGATGGAACACTGAAGCTTTCTTT. It specifies CASSTNLDRGWNTEAFF.

The chain employs TRBV6-6 and TRBJ2-7; D may be TRBD1 (5 bases). This CDR3 comprises 13 residues. V dropped 5 bases and J dropped 7 bases, with 15 bases sitting between them. Germline CDR1 and CDR2: MNHNY and SVGAGI (reference sequence). DNA for the CDR3: TGTGCCAGCAGTAAGATGGGGCAGGGTGAGCAGTACTTC. Translated: CASSKMGQGEQYF.

As regards this clonotype: A much larger clonotype is one base distant, so this may be a read error. J is TRBJ2-5 and V is TRBV6-6; D perhaps matches TRBD2 (6 bases). CDR3 size: 17 residues. Trimming pared 6 bases from V and 4 bases from J, leaving 24 bases between. Germline V CDR1 and CDR2: MNHNY, SVGAGI (reference sequence). The CDR3 coding sequence is TGTGCCAGCAGCCCTCCTAGCGAGGGAGCAGAGGGAGAGACCCAGTACTTC. This codes for CASSPPSEGAEGETQYF.

About this clonotype: A much more abundant neighbour one base away suggests this may be a read error. This chain links TRBV7-2 with TRBJ2-2; D possibly corresponds to TRBD1 (5 bases). Trimming removed 2 bases at V and 1 base at J, with 8 bases between. Looked up from germline, CDR1 is SGHTA and CDR2 is FQGNSA. The CDR3 runs 15 residues. CDR3 sequence (DNA): TGTACCAGCAGCTTACAGGGAATGAACACCGGGGAGCTGTTTTTT. Residues: CTSSLQGMNTGELFF.

Turning to this clonotype: A read error may explain this, as a much larger clone is one base away. V gene TRBV6-2 or TRBV6-3 combines with J gene TRBJ2-1, with 10 bases that match TRBD2. The CDR3 extends over 14 amino acids. V shed 5 bases and J 4 bases; nucleotides not matched to a gene: 2. The V gene's germline CDR1 is MNHEY and CDR2 SVGEGT. The CDR3 nucleotides read TGTGCCAGCAGTATACTAGCGGGGTACAATGAGCAGTTCTTC. Amino acid sequence: CASSILAGYNEQFF.

The rearrangement joins TRBV7-2 to TRBJ1-1; D unclear. V lost 2 bases and J 4 bases, leaving 17 bases between the germline ends. The germline CDR1 and CDR2 sequences are SGHTA and FQGNSA. CDR3 length: 16 residues. As DNA, the CDR3 is TGTGCCAGCAGCTTAAGGACCGGTACGTCAACCACTGAAGCTTTCTTT. Protein product: CASSLRTGTSTTEAFF.

This clonotype was seen repeatedly, ten times or more. The chain joins TRBV12-3 or TRBV12-4 to TRBJ1-2; TRBD1 agrees at 7 bases. This CDR3 region has 12 residues. The J segment lost 8 bases and the V segment lost 3 bases, leaving 3 bases of the junction unmatched. The CDR3 DNA reads TGTGCCAGCAGTTTCGCAGGGGGAGGCTACACCTTC. Amino acid sequence: CASSFAGGGYTF.

This clonotype was seen a few times. The V call is TRBV3-1, the J call TRBJ1-2; no reliable D call. V lost 6 bases and J 6 bases, leaving 8 bases between the germline ends. The CDR3 is made up of 11 amino acids. From germline, CDR1 is LGHDT and CDR2 YNNKEL (reference sequence). CDR3: CASSGPDGYTF. The CDR3 DNA is TGTGCCAGCAGTGGTCCGGATGGCTACACCTTC.

This clonotype was counted many times. The chain employs TRBV18 and TRBJ2-7, with 10 bases lining up with TRBD1. CDR1 KGHSH and CDR2 LQKENI come from the germline V gene. The CDR3 length is 14 residues. Trimming at V came to 6 bases and at J to 5 bases, leaving 7 bases not matched to a gene. CDR3 region: CASSSLGTGDEQYF. In nucleotides, the CDR3 is TGTGCCAGCTCCTCCCTAGGGACAGGGGACGAGCAGTACTTC.

This clonotype was picked up a small number of times. V usage is TRBV5-6 and J usage is TRBJ2-5; the match to TRBD2 covers 11 bases. V lost 6 bases to trimming and J lost 3 bases; unmatched junction nucleotides: 7. This CDR3 spans 15 amino acids. Germline V gene lookup returns CDR1 SGHDT and CDR2 YYEEEE. The CDR3 here is CASNRPGLAEETQYF. The CDR3, as DNA: TGTGCCAGCAACCGCCCGGGACTAGCGGAAGAGACCCAGTACTTC.

This clonotype has more than one count but fewer than ten. The chain joins TRBV11-3 to TRBJ2-3, with D perhaps matching TRBD2 (7 bases). CDR1 is SGHNT and CDR2 is YENEEA in the germline V gene. This CDR3 contains 14 residues. Trimming removed 3 bases from V and 5 bases from J, with 12 bases in between. DNA of the CDR3: TGTGCCAGCAGCTTTGGGGGGGCAATAGATACGCAGTATTTT. Residues: CASSFGGAIDTQYF. The variable domain in full, completed from reference TRBV11-3 and TRBJ2-3, reads EAGVVQSPRYKIIEKKQPVAFWCNPISGHNTLYWYLQNLGQGPELLIRYENEEAVDDSQLPKDRFSAERLKGVDSTLKIQPAELGDSAVYLCASSFGGAIDTQYFGPGTRLTVL.

This clonotype was seen only a few times. This chain connects TRBV10-1 to TRBJ1-6; 8 bases are shared with TRBD1. The CDR3 loop spans 13 amino acids. The V gene end was trimmed by 10 bases and the J gene end by 7 bases; junction bases not matched to a gene: 6. Germline loops: CDR1 WNHNN, CDR2 SYGVQD (reference sequence). CDR3 loop: CATSTGVNSPLHF. Written as DNA, the CDR3 is TGCGCCACATCGACAGGGGTGAATTCACCCCTCCACTTT.

This clonotype showed up many times. The rearrangement joins TRBV30 to TRBJ2-7; 7 positions agree with TRBD1. CDR1 is GTSNPN, CDR2 SVGIG, per germline (reference sequence). The CDR3 has 13 residues. V gave up 0 bases and J gave up 6 bases; unmatched junction bases: 5. The CDR3 DNA follows: TGTGCCTGGAGTGTTAGGGGGCACGGCGAGCAGTACTTC. This translates into CAWSVRGHGEQYF.

This clonotype has more than one count but fewer than ten. The CDR3 coding sequence is TGTGCCACCAGTGGGGACAGAGCTACAGATACGCAGTATTTT. It codes for CATSGDRATDTQYF. The chain has TRBV24-1 and TRBJ2-3; 7 bases are a match to TRBD1. The trim removed 5 bases at V and 3 bases at J, leaving 4 bases unmatched. The CDR3 extends over 14 amino acids. Per germline, CDR1 KGHDR and CDR2 SFDVKD.

In its sample, this clonotype was seen many times. The V call is TRBV24-1, the J call TRBJ2-1, with D perhaps being TRBD1 or TRBD2 (5 bases each). Trimming removed 7 bases at V and 10 bases at J, with 10 bases between. The CDR3 spans 11 residues. The germline V gene has CDR1 KGHDR and CDR2 SFDVKD. The CDR3 DNA reads TGTGCCACCAGCCCGGGGCAAGAGCAGTTCTTC. Residues: CATSPGQEQFF.

Remarks on this clonotype: This may arise from a read error, as a much more abundant clone is one base away. The chain carries TRBV4-1 and TRBJ2-1, with 7 bases that match TRBD1. The last part of the DNA fits TRBJ2-7 better; the J call may be wrong. The CDR3 covers 16 residues. Germline-derived CDR1 and CDR2 are MGHRA and YSYEKL. The CDR3 DNA reads TGCGCCAGCAGCCGATCCTGGGACAGTACCTACAATGAGCAGTACTTC. It codes for CASSRSWDSTYNEQYF.

The chain links TRBV7-2 to TRBJ2-7; D possibly matches TRBD1 or TRBD2 (7 bases each). The end of the DNA is better explained by TRBJ2-5, so the J call may be wrong. CDR1 SGHTA and CDR2 FQGNSA come from the germline V gene. This CDR3 contains 17 residues. The CDR3 region is CASQRQGGIWGRETQYF. CDR3 DNA: TGTGCCTCCCAGAGACAGGGAGGGATTTGGGGGCGGGAGACCCAGTACTTC.

This clonotype was seen only a few times. The V call is TRBV20-1, the J call TRBJ1-6; D uncertain. The germline V and J ends were trimmed by 3 bases and 5 bases, with 14 bases remaining between them. This CDR3 is 15 amino acids long. Germline CDR1 DFQATT, CDR2 SNEGSKA (reference sequence). The CDR3 nucleotides read TGCAGTGCTAGGGGTGGGGTAGTGGATAATTCACCCCTCCACTTT. This codes for CSARGGVVDNSPLHF.

This clonotype was picked up many times. The chain employs TRBV15 and TRBJ2-1; D may correspond to TRBD1 or TRBD2 (5 bases each). Germline assignment: CDR1 LNHNV and CDR2 YYDKDF (reference sequence). The CDR3 contains 15 residues. V gave up 4 bases and J gave up 0 bases, with 10 bases separating them. Here the CDR3 reads CATSMGTGSYNEQFF. The CDR3 DNA reads as TGTGCCACCAGCATGGGGACCGGCTCCTACAATGAGCAGTTCTTC.

This clonotype was observed a few times. This chain links TRBV3-1 with TRBJ2-1; no clear D. This CDR3 comprises 13 residues. Trimming took 0 bases from V and 15 from J, leaving 15 bases between them. The germline CDR1 and CDR2 sequences are LGHDT and YNNKEL (reference sequence). CDR3 protein: CASSQDVPVLLFF. The CDR3 nucleotides are TGTGCCAGCAGCCAAGACGTACCTGTCCTGCTGTTCTTC.

This clonotype showed up many times. CDR3 amino acids: CSASPLDRGKDEKLFF. CDR3 DNA sequence: TGCAGTGCTAGCCCCCTCGACAGGGGAAAGGATGAAAAACTGTTTTTT. The rearrangement joins TRBV20-1 to TRBJ1-4, with 8 bases aligning to TRBD1. Germline V gives CDR1 DFQATT, CDR2 SNEGSKA (reference sequence). Trimming cost V 3 bases and J 6 bases; bases outside gene matches: 12. The CDR3 runs 16 residues.